Sequencing of this TCR beta chain was carried out in a study of shared clonotypes between healthy human individuals. Notes on the study in general: In the sorted subsets, rarefaction showed sequencing was incomplete despite large depth. Unshared clonotypes carried lower generation probabilities than those common to all four donors. Naive CD4 clonotypes overlapped across a handful of donors at about 5.3%. In general, naive subsets displayed greater estimated richness than memory subsets did.

Per the germline V gene, CDR1 is LGHNA and CDR2 is YNFKEQ. V was shortened by 0 bases and J by 4 bases, with 10 bases between the two germline ends. This CDR3 has 15 residues. With respect to this clone: Its cognate antigen is unknown.

The method was immunoSEQ multiplex PCR; TCRdb's version includes in-frame clones alone and lacks a portion of them. The sample has about 1.9 million clones, roughly 95% seen once. The naive CD8 subset, CD45RO-negative cells positively selected for CCR7, excluded terminally differentiated effector memory CD45RA+ cells. V gene TRBV4-2 combines with J gene TRBJ1-5, with a weak D call TRBD1 (5 bases). Sequencing input: naive CD8+ T cells from PBMCs. This receptor was identified in a man aged 18 to 29 in good health. Some clones in this sample may be carry-over from other donors' samples. The chain's CDR3 is CASSQESRDNQPQHF. In DNA form, the CDR3 reads TGTGCCAGCAGCCAAGAATCCAGGGATAATCAGCCCCAGCATTTT.